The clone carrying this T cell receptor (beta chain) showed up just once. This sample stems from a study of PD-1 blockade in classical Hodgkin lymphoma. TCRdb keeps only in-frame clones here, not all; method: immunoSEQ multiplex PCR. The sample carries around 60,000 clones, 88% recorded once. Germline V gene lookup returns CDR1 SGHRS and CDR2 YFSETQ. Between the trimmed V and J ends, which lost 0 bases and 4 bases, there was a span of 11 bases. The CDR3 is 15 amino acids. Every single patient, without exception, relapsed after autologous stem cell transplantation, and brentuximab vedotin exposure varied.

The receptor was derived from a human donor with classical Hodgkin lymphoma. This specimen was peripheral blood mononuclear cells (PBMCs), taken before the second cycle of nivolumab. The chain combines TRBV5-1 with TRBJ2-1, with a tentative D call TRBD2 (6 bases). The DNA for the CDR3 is TGCGCCAGCAGCTTGGTGGGGGGAGGATACAATGAGCAGTTCTTC. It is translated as CASSLVGGGYNEQFF.